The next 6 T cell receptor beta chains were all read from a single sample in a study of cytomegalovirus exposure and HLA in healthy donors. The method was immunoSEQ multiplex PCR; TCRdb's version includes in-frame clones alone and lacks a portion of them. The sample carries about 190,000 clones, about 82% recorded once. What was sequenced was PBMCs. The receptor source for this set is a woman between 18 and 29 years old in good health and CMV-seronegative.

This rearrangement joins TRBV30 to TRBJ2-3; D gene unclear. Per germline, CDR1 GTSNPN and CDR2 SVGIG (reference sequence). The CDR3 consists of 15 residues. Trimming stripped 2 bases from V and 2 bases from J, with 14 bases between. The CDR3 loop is CAWSPESGTTDTQYF. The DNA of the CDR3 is TGTGCCTGGAGTCCGGAGAGTGGAACCACAGATACGCAGTATTTT.

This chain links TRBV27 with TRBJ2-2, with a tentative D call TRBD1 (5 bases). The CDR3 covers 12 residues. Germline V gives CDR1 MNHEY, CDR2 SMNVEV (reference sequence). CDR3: CTTGVHTGELFF. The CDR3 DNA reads TGTACTACAGGTGTCCACACCGGGGAGCTGTTTTTT.

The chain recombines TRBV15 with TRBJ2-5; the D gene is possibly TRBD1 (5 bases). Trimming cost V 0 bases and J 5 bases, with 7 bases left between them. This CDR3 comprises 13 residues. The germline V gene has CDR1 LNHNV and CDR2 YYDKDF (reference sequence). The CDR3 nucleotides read TGTGCCACCAGCAGAGATAAGGGGGAGACCCAGTACTTC. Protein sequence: CATSRDKGETQYF. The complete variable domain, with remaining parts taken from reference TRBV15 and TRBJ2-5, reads DAMVIQNPRYQVTQFGKPVTLSCSQTLNHNVMYWYQQKSSQAPKLLFHYYDKDFNNEADTPDNFQSRRPNTSFCFLDIRSPGLGDTAMYLCATSRDKGETQYFGPGTRLLVL.

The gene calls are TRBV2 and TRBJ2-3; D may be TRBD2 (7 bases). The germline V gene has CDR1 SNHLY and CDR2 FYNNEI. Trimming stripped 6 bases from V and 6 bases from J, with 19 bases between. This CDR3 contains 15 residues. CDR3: CASRRGGIAPDTQYF. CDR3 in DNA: TGTGCCAGCAGGAGGGGGGGGATCGCTCCGGATACGCAGTATTTT.

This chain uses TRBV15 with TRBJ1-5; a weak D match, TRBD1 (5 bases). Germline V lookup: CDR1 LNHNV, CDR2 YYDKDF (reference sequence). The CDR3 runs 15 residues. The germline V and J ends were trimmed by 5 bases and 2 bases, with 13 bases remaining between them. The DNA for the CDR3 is TGTGCCACCAGCGGCGGGGCCGGAGGCAATCAGCCCCAGCATTTT. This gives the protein CATSGGAGGNQPQHF.

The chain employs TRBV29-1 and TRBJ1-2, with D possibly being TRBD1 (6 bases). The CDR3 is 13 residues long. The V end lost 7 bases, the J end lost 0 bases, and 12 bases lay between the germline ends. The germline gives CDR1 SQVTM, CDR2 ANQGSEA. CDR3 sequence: CSAEGTTNYGYTF. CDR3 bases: TGCAGCGCTGAGGGGACAACTAACTATGGCTACACCTTC. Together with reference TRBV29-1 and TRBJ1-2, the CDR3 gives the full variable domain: SAVISQKPSRDICQRGTSLTIQCQVDSQVTMMFWYRQQPGQSLTLIATANQGSEATYESGFVIDKFPISRPNLTFSTLTVSNMSPEDSSIYLCSAEGTTNYGYTFGSGTRLTVV.